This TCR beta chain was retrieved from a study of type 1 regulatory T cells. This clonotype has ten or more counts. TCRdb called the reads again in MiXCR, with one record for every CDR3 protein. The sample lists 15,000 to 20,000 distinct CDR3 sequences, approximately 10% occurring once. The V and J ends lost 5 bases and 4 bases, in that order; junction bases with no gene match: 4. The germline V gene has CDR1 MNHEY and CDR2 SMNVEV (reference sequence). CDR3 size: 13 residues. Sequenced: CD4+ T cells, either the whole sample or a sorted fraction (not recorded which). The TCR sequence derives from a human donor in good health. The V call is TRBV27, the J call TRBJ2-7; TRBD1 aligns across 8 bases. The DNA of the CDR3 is TGTGCCAGCAGTCGGACAGGGCCATACGAGCAGTACTTC. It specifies CASSRTGPYEQYF.